Reported below is one T cell receptor (beta chain). These data belong to a study of blood T cell repertoires in COVID-19. Germline V CDR1 and CDR2: MNHEY, SVGAGI. J was trimmed by 8 bases and V by 7 bases; bases with no gene match: 6. This CDR3 contains 14 residues. Libraries were prepared by immunoSEQ multiplex PCR; TCRdb keeps only in-frame clonotypes and omits some of them. The repertoire holds about 74,000 clones, 80% to 90% seen once, with over 35% in the top ten. This rearrangement joins TRBV6-5 to TRBJ1-6, with 9 bases aligning to TRBD1. The sample comprised peripheral blood. This TCR was recovered from a man in his 70s with acute or convalescent COVID-19. Here the CDR3 DNA reads TGTGCCAGCACCGGGGGGACAGGGTATTCACCCCTCCACTTT. This sequence encodes CASTGGTGYSPLHF.